The 8 T cell receptor beta chains presented below share a single source sample, sequenced in a study of T cell repertoires in cytomegalovirus infection. These receptors lack a known antigen. MiXCR, applied by TCRdb to the reads, yields one record per CDR3 protein. The sample lists approximately 770,000 distinct CDR3 sequences, just under 30% occurring once. Specimen: cultured CD8+ T cells from PBMCs, collected from culture after CMV antigen stimulation. These receptors were collected from a human donor in good health (CMV status not recorded). Some clones in this sample may be carry-over from other donors' samples.

The V and J genes are TRBV6-2 or TRBV6-3 and TRBJ2-1; D possibly matches TRBD1 or TRBD2 (6 bases each). The CDR3 sequence is 17 residues long. Germline V CDR1 and CDR2: MNHEY, SVGEGT. V was clipped by 0 bases and J by 7 bases, with 19 bases between them. The DNA of the CDR3 is TGTGCCAGCAGTTACTCGATTTCCGGGGGCTTGGGGAATGAGCAGTTCTTC. Encoded protein: CASSYSISGGLGNEQFF.

This clonotype turned up a few times. The V gene is TRBV7-9, the J gene TRBJ1-1; no clear D gene. Germline CDR1 is SEHNR and CDR2 is FQNEAQ (reference sequence). This CDR3 comprises 13 residues. The V gene lost 5 bases and the J gene lost 4 bases, with 11 bases spanning the gap. The CDR3 spells CASSPGEGTEAFF. CDR3 nucleotide sequence: TGTGCCAGCAGCCCGGGTGAAGGCACTGAAGCTTTCTTT.

This clonotype was seen more than once but under ten times. The chain combines TRBV5-1 with TRBJ2-5; 8 bases map to TRBD2. Germline V gene data show CDR1 as SGHRS and CDR2 as YFSETQ. The CDR3 contains 15 residues. Losses at the gene ends were 0 bases for V and 4 bases for J; bases not matched to a gene: 5. CDR3 sequence: CASSLAGGALETQYF. CDR3 DNA sequence: TGCGCCAGCAGCTTGGCCGGGGGGGCCTTAGAGACCCAGTACTTC.

This clonotype came up a few times. The CDR3 region has the DNA TGTGCCATCAGTGAGCCCTCCAACCCGACTAGCGGGGATGGAGATACGCAGTATTTT. Translating it yields CAISEPSNPTSGDGDTQYF. This rearrangement joins TRBV10-3 to TRBJ2-3; 11 nucleotides align to TRBD2. The CDR3 extends over 19 amino acids. V lost 2 bases and J lost 5; bases outside the gene matches: 15. Germline-derived CDR1 and CDR2 are ENHRY and SYGVKD.

The chain uses TRBV6-2 or TRBV6-3 and TRBJ2-7; 14 nucleotides agree with TRBD2. This CDR3 has 16 residues. The trim removed 2 bases at V and 5 bases at J, leaving 5 bases unmatched. Germline values: CDR1 MNHEY, CDR2 SVGEGT. The CDR3 protein is CASSYHGTSGGNEQYV. The CDR3 bases are TGTGCCAGCAGTTACCACGGGACTAGCGGGGGTAACGAGCAGTACGTC.

This clonotype was observed a few times. The genes are TRBV7-9 and TRBJ2-1; TRBD2 matches 8 bases. J lost 4 bases, V lost 1 base, and 6 bases had no gene match. CDR3 size: 16 residues. Germline CDR1 is SEHNR and CDR2 is FQNEAQ (reference sequence). The CDR3 protein is CASSLGTAGAYNEQFF. As DNA, the CDR3 is TGTGCCAGCAGCTTAGGTACAGCGGGGGCTTACAATGAGCAGTTCTTC.

This sequence joins TRBV6-5 and TRBJ2-1; D possibly corresponds to TRBD2 (6 bases). Germline V CDR1 and CDR2: MNHEY, SVGAGI. CDR3 length equals 15 residues. Trimming pared 0 bases from V and 8 bases from J, leaving 14 bases between. CDR3 sequence: CASSYSSRGIYEQFF. DNA of the CDR3: TGTGCCAGCAGTTACTCGAGTCGGGGGATATATGAGCAGTTCTTC.

This clonotype appeared a few times. The rearrangement uses TRBV6-1 and TRBJ2-5, with 9 nucleotides matching TRBD1. This CDR3 is built from 16 residues. The junction had 8 bases not matched to a gene; V was cut back by 5 bases and J by 1 base. Germline V gene sequence: CDR1 MNHNS, CDR2 SASEGT. CDR3 loop: CASSLRDRAPQETQYF. Here the CDR3 DNA reads TGTGCCAGCAGTCTCCGGGACAGGGCCCCCCAAGAGACCCAGTACTTC.